Listed here are 25 T cell receptor beta chains from one sample, sequenced in a study of blood T cell repertoires in COVID-19. Only in-frame clones appear in the TCRdb table, and some are missing; sequencing was by immunoSEQ multiplex PCR. The sample has 210,000 or so clones, 83% seen once; the top ten hold about 5.3%. The specimen was PBMCs or T cells enriched from blood (not recorded which). The receptors shown here come from a woman aged 50 to 60 who had been exposed to COVID-19.

This chain connects TRBV6-5 to TRBJ2-7; perhaps TRBD1 as D (5 bases). The V end was cut by 5 bases, the J end by 7 bases, with 12 bases between. The CDR3 has 12 residues. Germline assignment: CDR1 MNHEY and CDR2 SVGAGI. The CDR3 bases are TGTGCCAGCAGTAGCAGGGTAGGGGAGCAGTACTTC. It translates to CASSSRVGEQYF.

This clone is a singleton in its sample. The chain employs TRBV4-3 and TRBJ1-2, with D hard to call. Trimming shortened V by 3 bases and J by 4 bases, and 9 bases separated the two germline ends. Germline V gene sequence: CDR1 LGHNA, CDR2 YSLEER. The CDR3 spans 13 residues. Here the CDR3 reads CASSHQNLYGYTF. As DNA, the CDR3 is TGCGCCAGCAGCCACCAGAATCTCTATGGCTACACCTTC.

The chain is built from TRBV4-3 and TRBJ2-3, with 12 bases lining up with TRBD2. Germline V gives CDR1 LGHNA, CDR2 YSLEER. V shed 2 bases, J shed 6 bases, and the junction held 9 bases outside the gene matches. The CDR3 has 17 amino acids. DNA for the CDR3: TGCGCCAGCAGCCAAAAGGCTAGCGGGGGGGGTAGGGATACGCAGTATTTT. Translating gives CASSQKASGGGRDTQYF.

The chain carries TRBV3-1 (or the pseudogene TRBV3-2) and TRBJ1-1; the D is unclear. Per the germline V gene, CDR1 is LGHDT and CDR2 is YNNKEL (reference sequence). CDR3 length: 14 amino acids. V lost 0 bases and J lost 4, with 9 bases in between. The CDR3 reads CASSQEVRVTEAFF. The CDR3 nucleotides are TGTGCCAGCAGCCAAGAGGTGAGGGTCACTGAAGCTTTCTTT.

The CDR3 reads CASTAGTEYNEQFF. In nucleotides, the CDR3 is TGTGCCAGCACCGCCGGGACAGAATACAATGAGCAGTTCTTC. The chain recombines TRBV7-2 with TRBJ2-1, with 7 bases identical to TRBD1. V lost 7 bases, J lost 4 bases, and 7 bases stayed unmatched. The germline V gene has CDR1 SGHTA and CDR2 FQGNSA. The CDR3 totals 14 residues.

V and J are TRBV7-2 and TRBJ1-2; TRBD1 aligns across 12 bases. Germline CDR1 and CDR2: SGHTA and FQGNSA. The CDR3 length is 14 residues. V gave up 8 bases and J gave up 7 bases; unmatched junction bases: 8. CDR3 DNA sequence: TGTGCCAGCTTGCGGGGACAGGGGGCTTTTGGCTACACCTTC. Its protein is CASLRGQGAFGYTF.

The CDR3 here is CASGQPLVHF. The CDR3 region has the DNA TGTGCCAGCGGACAGCCCCTGGTCCACTTT. The chain has TRBV9 and TRBJ1-6, with a possible D match to TRBD1 (6 bases). With 7 bases removed from V and 17 bases from J, the gap between germline ends came to 13 bases. CDR3 length equals 10 residues. Germline lookup yields CDR1 SGDLS and CDR2 YYNGEE.

CDR3 sequence: CASTGGSEAFF. Written as DNA, the CDR3 is TGCGCCAGCACAGGGGGATCCGAAGCTTTCTTT. V gene TRBV5-1 combines with J gene TRBJ1-1; TRBD1 matches 7 bases. CDR1 and CDR2 from the germline V gene are SGHRS and YFSETQ. The V gene end was trimmed by 6 bases and the J gene end by 8 bases; junction bases not matched to a gene: 4. This CDR3 contains 11 residues.

This clone came up a few times. The chain links TRBV13 to TRBJ2-2; D is perhaps TRBD2 (5 bases). The germline V gene has CDR1 PRHDT and CDR2 FYEKMQ (reference sequence). With 5 bases removed from V and 3 bases from J, the gap between germline ends came to 13 bases. This CDR3 contains 15 residues. The DNA for the CDR3 is TGTGCCAGCAGCCCCCGGTTGGAGGACACCGGGGAGCTGTTTTTT. Residues: CASSPRLEDTGELFF. The complete variable domain, with remaining parts taken from reference TRBV13 and TRBJ2-2, reads AAGVIQSPRHLIKEKRETATLKCYPIPRHDTVYWYQQGPGQDPQFLISFYEKMQSDKGSIPDRFSAQQFSDYHSELNMSSLELGDSALYFCASSPRLEDTGELFFGEGSRLTVL.

This clone was seen a few times. The chain uses TRBV4-2 and TRBJ2-6; D not resolved. The germline V gene encodes CDR1 LGHNA and CDR2 YNFKEQ. The V end lost 5 bases, the J end lost 0 bases, and 5 bases lay between the germline ends. The CDR3 totals 14 residues. The CDR3, as DNA: TGTGCCAGCAGCGAGTCCTCTGGGGCCAACGTCCTGACTTTC. Its translation: CASSESSGANVLTF.

The V and J genes are TRBV28 and TRBJ2-1, with D possibly TRBD2 on 5 matching bases. The CDR3 consists of 14 residues. Germline V CDR1 and CDR2: MDHEN, SYDVKM. V was shortened by 8 bases and J by 10 bases, with 21 bases between the two germline ends. In DNA form, the CDR3 reads TGTGCCAGCCGGGAACTAGTAGGAACGTCGGAGCAGTTCTTC. This sequence encodes CASRELVGTSEQFF.

This clone was recorded a few times. The V call is TRBV7-2, the J call TRBJ2-7; 13 nucleotides match TRBD2. The CDR3 runs 15 residues. Unmatched junction bases numbered 6, after V lost 4 bases and J lost 6 bases. Germline CDR1 reads SGHTA; CDR2 reads FQGNSA. CDR3 protein: CASSSRLAGGSEQYF. The DNA for the CDR3 is TGTGCCAGCAGCTCCCGACTAGCGGGGGGTTCCGAGCAGTACTTC. Based on the CDR3 plus reference TRBV7-2 and TRBJ2-7, the full variable domain is GAGVSQSPSNKVTEKGKDVELRCDPISGHTALYWYRQSLGQGLEFLIYFQGNSAPDKSGLPSDRFSAERTGGSVSTLTIQRTQQEDSAVYLCASSSRLAGGSEQYFGPGTRLTVT.

This clone was counted between two and nine times. The chain employs TRBV5-4 and TRBJ2-7; TRBD1 agrees at 8 bases. Looked up from germline, CDR1 is SGHNT and CDR2 is YYREEE (reference sequence). CDR3 size: 16 residues. J lost 6 bases, V lost 4 bases, and 15 bases had no gene match. The CDR3 DNA follows: TGTGCCAGCAGCCCACCTTTTGGACAGGGAAGGTCCGAGCAGTACTTC. Its protein product is CASSPPFGQGRSEQYF.

This chain links TRBV6-5 with TRBJ1-2; D not resolved. CDR1 is MNHEY, CDR2 SVGAGI, per germline. V was pared by 2 bases and J by 7 bases, with 11 bases between. The CDR3 runs 13 residues. CDR3 region: CASSYAGLGGYTF. For the CDR3, the DNA is TGTGCCAGCAGTTACGCGGGGTTGGGTGGCTACACCTTC.

The chain uses TRBV5-1 and TRBJ1-6; TRBD1 aligns across 10 bases. The CDR3 has 13 amino acids. Germline V gene data show CDR1 as SGHRS and CDR2 as YFSETQ. V was clipped by 3 bases and J by 10 bases; unmatched bases: 1. In DNA form, the CDR3 reads TGCGCCAGCAGCTGGGACAGGGGATCACCCCTCCACTTT. This sequence encodes CASSWDRGSPLHF.

The chain links TRBV6-5 to TRBJ1-3; a possible D gene is TRBD1 (5 bases). The germline V gene has CDR1 MNHEY and CDR2 SVGAGI. Trimming cost V 4 bases and J 0 bases, with 13 bases left between them. The CDR3 sequence is 16 residues long. CDR3 loop: CASSSGTFNSGNTIYF. The CDR3 DNA sequence: TGTGCCAGCAGTTCCGGGACTTTTAACTCTGGAAACACCATATATTTT.

This clone has only one observation. The V call is TRBV5-1, the J call TRBJ1-1; 9 bases are a match to TRBD1. Germline loops: CDR1 SGHRS, CDR2 YFSETQ. After removal of 9 bases from V and 2 bases from J, the junction contained 5 bases not matched to a gene. The CDR3 has 13 residues. Here the CDR3 reads CATRQGVNTEAFF. CDR3 nucleotides: TGCGCCACAAGACAGGGGGTAAACACTGAAGCTTTCTTT.

The CDR3 DNA follows: TGTGCCAGCAGCCAAGATAAGGGGATAAAAGGAACTGAAGCTTTCTTT. It yields the protein CASSQDKGIKGTEAFF. The V gene is TRBV4-2, the J gene TRBJ1-1; D possibly corresponds to TRBD1 (5 bases). Trimming removed 0 bases from V and 5 bases from J, with 16 bases in between. The CDR3 length is 16 residues. Per germline, CDR1 LGHNA and CDR2 YNFKEQ.

CDR3 nucleotide sequence: TGTGCCAGCAGCTTGGAGGGGCTAGCGGACAATGAGCAGTTCTTC. Translated: CASSLEGLADNEQFF. The V gene is TRBV11-2, the J gene TRBJ2-1; 7 nucleotides match TRBD2. V dropped 3 bases and J dropped 5; count of bases not matched to a gene: 7. In germline, CDR1 is SGHAT, CDR2 FQNNGV. CDR3 size: 15 residues.

The V call is TRBV2, the J call TRBJ2-1; possibly TRBD2 for D (7 bases). This CDR3 is built from 15 residues. V lost 6 bases and J lost 2, with 14 bases in between. Per germline, CDR1 SNHLY and CDR2 FYNNEI. The CDR3 loop reads CASREPGGTYNEQFF. The CDR3 bases are TGTGCCAGCAGGGAACCGGGGGGCACCTACAATGAGCAGTTCTTC. Full variable domain (missing parts from reference TRBV2 and TRBJ2-1): EPEVTQTPSHQVTQMGQEVILRCVPISNHLYFYWYRQILGQKVEFLVSFYNNEISEKSEIFDDQFSVERPDGSNFTLKIRSTKLEDSAMYFCASREPGGTYNEQFFGPGTRLTVL.

This chain joins TRBV6-2 or TRBV6-3 and TRBJ1-1; D is uncertain. Trimming took 4 bases from V and 1 from J, leaving 22 bases between them. This CDR3 is 18 amino acids long. The V gene's germline CDR1 is MNHEY and CDR2 SVGEGT. The CDR3 DNA sequence: TGTGCCAGCAGTTCTCTCTTTGGTATGGCGACTGGGAACACTGAAGCTTTCTTT. It encodes CASSSLFGMATGNTEAFF.

The chain uses TRBV23-1 and TRBJ1-2; D might be TRBD1 (6 bases). TRBV23-1 is an ORF, and what it does is uncertain. This CDR3 has 14 amino acids. Trimming cost V 2 bases and J 2 bases, with 9 bases left between them. The CDR3, as DNA: TGCGCCAGCAGTCAAAGGGGGAAAAACTATGGCTACACCTTC. Protein sequence: CASSQRGKNYGYTF.

The V call is TRBV6-1, the J call TRBJ1-2; possibly TRBD1 for D (5 bases). V lost 1 base to trimming and J lost 4 bases, with 19 bases between them. The CDR3 has 17 amino acids. Germline CDR1 reads MNHNS; CDR2 reads SASEGT. This CDR3 is CASSEGSARGGGYGYTF. CDR3 sequence (DNA): TGTGCCAGCAGTGAAGGAAGTGCTAGGGGTGGCGGCTATGGCTACACCTTC.

The V gene is TRBV7-2, the J gene TRBJ1-2; no definite D call. Germline-derived CDR1 and CDR2 are SGHTA and FQGNSA. V lost 3 bases and J lost 8, with 13 bases in between. This CDR3 contains 13 residues. The CDR3 DNA reads as TGTGCCAGCAGCTTCGACTCGGCGTACGGCTACACCTTC. Amino acids: CASSFDSAYGYTF.

This chain connects TRBV7-9 to TRBJ2-2; 10 bases fit TRBD1. Germline assignment: CDR1 SEHNR and CDR2 FQNEAQ (reference sequence). The CDR3 consists of 15 residues. V was pared by 5 bases and J by 8 bases, with 8 bases of the junction left unmatched. The CDR3 loop reads CASSPGTGATGELFF. The CDR3 DNA is TGTGCCAGCAGCCCCGGGACAGGGGCGACTGGGGAGCTGTTTTTT. The entire variable domain, with the rest obtained from reference TRBV7-9 and TRBJ2-2, is as follows: DTGVSQNPRHKITKRGQNVTFRCDPISEHNRLYWYRQTLGQGPEFLTYFQNEAQLEKSRLLSDRFSAERPKGSFSTLEIQRTEQGDSAMYLCASSPGTGATGELFFGEGSRLTVL.